Each of the 23 T cell receptor delta chains below was sequenced from the same sample in a study of γδ T cells in repeated Plasmodium falciparum infection. Bulk repertoires came from Vgamma9/Vdelta2+ or Vdelta2-negative gammadelta T cells flow-sorted from PBMC. TCRdb re-called the multiplex PCR reads using CATT. The table has about 50,000 delta-chain clones, more than 1.5% seen once; the top ten hold roughly 25%. Material for sequencing was gamma-delta T cells from blood. Receptors originate from a pool of human donors (malaria-infected and uninfected, not separated).

On this clone itself: This likely traces to a read error, being one base from a far larger clone. The same CDR3 can be traced to other DNA sequences in this sample. This chain links TRDV1 with TRDJ1; possible D gene TRDD3, 5 bases. TCRdb carries no J gene annotation; the J gene was assigned here by matching the DNA with germline. Trimming pared 4 bases from V and 8 bases from J, leaving 20 bases between. CDR1 and CDR2 from the germline V gene are TSWWSYY and QGS. The CDR3 contains 15 residues. CDR3 sequence: CALGVLRISSPKLIF. CDR3 bases: TGTGCTCTTGGGGTCCTCCGGATATCCTCGCCCAAACTCATCTTT.

This clone has more than one count but fewer than ten. For this DNA, TCRdb reports the protein of a much larger clone, which diverges at residue 18, most likely from a read error; the protein presented here is translated directly from the DNA. The rearrangement links TRDV2 to TRDJ3; the D gene is possibly TRDD3 (5 bases). TCRdb lists no J gene, so it was determined here by aligning the DNA to germline. CDR1 is GEAIGNYY and CDR2 is EKD in the germline V gene. CDR3 length: 23 residues. CDR3 in DNA: TGTGCCTGTGACACCGCGTTCGTTACGGGGCCCATCTCCCGCTCCTGGGACGCCCGACAGATGTTTTTC. Residues: CACDTAFVTGPISRSWDARQMFF.

In this sample, this clone turned up a few times. This probably arose from a read error, given a far larger clone one base away. Other DNA sequences from this sample encode an identical CDR3 as well. No J gene was named, though the V gene is TRDV1; the table assigns TRDD3, which was not confirmed against the DNA. Germline assignment: CDR1 TSWWSYY and CDR2 QGS. The CDR3 runs to 20 residues. The CDR3 loop is CALGEIPPYWGTYYTDKLIF. DNA for the CDR3: TGTGCTCTTGGGGAAATACCTCCATACTGGGGGACCTACTACACCGATAAGCTCATCTTT.

This clone was seen a few times. TCRdb shows a much larger clone's protein in place of this DNA's translation, and the two differ at residue 10, likely through a read error; the protein shown is translated from the DNA. The chain couples TRDV3 to TRDJ1; possibly TRDD1 for D (5 bases). Germline matching of the DNA provided the J gene here, since TCRdb leaves it blank. CDR3 length: 13 amino acids. Germline CDR1 and CDR2: TVYSNPD and GDNSRS (reference sequence). The CDR3 DNA sequence: TGTGCCTTGCCGAAATCGCTTACCGATAGACTCATCTTT. Its translation is CALPKSLTDRLIF.

There are a few counts of this clone. A far larger clone lies a single base away; this is likely a read error. The sample carries other DNA sequences with the same CDR3. The DNA of the CDR3 is TGTGCCCTTGGGGAAGTATCCCAATGGGGGACTCACCTACTGTACACCGATAAACTCATCTTT. Translated: CALGEVSQWGTHLLYTDKLIF. The genes are TRDV1 and TRDJ1; 7 bases are a match to TRDD3. TCRdb records no J gene; here it was assigned by comparing the DNA to germline. The CDR3 is made up of 21 amino acids. Per germline, CDR1 TSWWSYY and CDR2 QGS.

This clone was detected a few times. Translating this DNA gives a protein that differs at residue 13 from the TCRdb one, which belongs to a much larger clone; a read error is likely, and the protein shown is this translation. V and J are TRDV1 and TRDJ1, with 11 bases matching TRDD3. As TCRdb names no J gene, one was assigned here on the basis of a DNA match to germline. Germline-derived CDR1 and CDR2 are TSWWSYY and QGS. The CDR3 is made up of 25 amino acids. Trimming removed 3 bases from V and 0 bases from J; junction bases left unmatched: 30. CDR3 sequence (DNA): TGTGCTCTTGGGGAGAAAATCCCTACGGGACGTCACCCTTGGGGGATACGCCGTAACACCGATAAACTCATCTTT. As protein: CALGEKIPTGRHPWGIRRNTDKLIF.

For this clone: The protein in TCRdb stems from a much larger clone and differs at residue 10 from this DNA's translation, likely a read error; here the protein is translated from the DNA. This sequence joins TRDV1 and TRDJ3; possible D gene TRDD3, 10 bases. Trimming pared 4 bases from V and 1 base from J, leaving 38 bases between. The CDR3 length is 26 residues. Per the germline V gene, CDR1 is TSWWSYY and CDR2 is QGS. The CDR3 DNA is TGTGCTCTTGGGGCGTCCTTCCTACCCGCGCCTTATTACTGGGGGATCTCTTCCTGGGACACCCGACAGATGTTTTTC. This codes for CALGASFLPAPYYWGISSWDTRQMFF.

This clone was picked up many times. TCRdb's listed protein matches a much larger clone and diverges from this DNA's translation at residue 18, likely through a read error; the protein shown comes from the DNA. As DNA, the CDR3 is TGTGCTTGGACCCGGTTTAATAGGTACTGGGGGTTGTACACCGATAAACTCACCTTT. Its translation is CAWTRFNRYWGLYTDKLTF. The V gene is TRAV38-2/DV8, the J gene TRDJ1; TRDD3 agrees at 8 bases. The CDR3 has 19 residues. In germline, CDR1 is TSESDYY, CDR2 QEAYKQQN.

This clone was picked up a small number of times. The protein given by TCRdb reflects a much larger clone and differs at residue 3 from this DNA's translation, likely from a read error; the protein shown is the DNA's translation. V usage is TRDV1 and J usage is TRDJ2; 12 bases agree with TRDD3. Assignment of the J gene here rests on matching the DNA to germline, because TCRdb gives none. The CDR3 consists of 21 residues. Germline-derived CDR1 and CDR2 are TSWWSYY and QGS. CDR3 sequence (DNA): TGTGCTCCTGGGGAACTCCCCTTCCAGACTGGGGGATACCCTTTGACAGCACAACTCTTCTTT. Amino acid sequence: CAPGELPFQTGGYPLTAQLFF.

For this clone: A far bigger clonotype differs at one base, so this is likely a read error. Other nucleotide sequences in the sample specify the same CDR3. The J gene went uncalled, whereas the V gene is TRDV1; the D call of TRDD3 is as the table states it, not checked on the DNA. CDR3 length equals 22 residues. CDR1 and CDR2 (germline): TSWWSYY, QGS. The CDR3 spells CALGPALFLGLLGTPGGDKLIF. The CDR3 DNA reads as TGTGCTCTTGGGCCCGCCCTCTTCCTCGGACTACTGGGGACGCCGGGGGGCGATAAACTCATTTTT.

As concerns this clone: The mismatch at residue 14 between this DNA's translation and the TCRdb protein of a much larger clone likely reflects a read error; the protein shown is translated from the DNA. The V gene is TRDV1, the J gene TRDJ1; 10 bases align to TRDD3. The J gene, left out of TCRdb, was set here by checking the DNA against germline. The germline CDR1 and CDR2 sequences are TSWWSYY and QGS. The CDR3 loop spans 18 amino acids. This chain's CDR3 is CALGGCTGWGISTEKLIF. The DNA for the CDR3 is TGTGCTCTTGGGGGTTGTACTGGCTGGGGGATAAGTACCGAGAAACTCATCTTT.

In its sample, this clone was seen many times. The amino acid sequence in TCRdb belongs to a much larger clone and departs from this DNA's translation at residue 19, likely a sequencing read error; the sequence shown is translated from the DNA. The CDR3 here is CALGRFLLGLGMPHQHIGHIF. For the CDR3, the DNA is TGTGCTCTTGGGAGGTTTCTCTTAGGGCTGGGGATGCCCCATCAGCATATCGGACACATCTTT. Called V gene: TRDV1; the J gene was not called; the table gives TRDD3 as D, unverified against the DNA. Germline V gene lookup returns CDR1 TSWWSYY and CDR2 QGS. The length of the CDR3 is 21 residues.

This clone was seen a handful of times. Given a far larger clone just one base away, this is likely a sequencing read error. Other DNA sequences of this sample code for an identical CDR3. The rearrangement uses TRDV2 and TRDJ1; D is possibly TRDD3 (5 bases). TCRdb supplies no J gene; here it was assigned by aligning the nucleotide sequence to germline. Germline V gives CDR1 GEAIGNYY, CDR2 EKD. The length of the CDR3 is 21 residues. The V end lost 2 bases, the J end lost 0 bases, and 30 bases lay between the germline ends. DNA for the CDR3: TGTGCCTGTGACAAATTAGGATCCGGGTTAACTACTGAGGGGAACACCGATAAACTCATCTTT. Protein product: CACDKLGSGLTTEGNTDKLIF.

This clone was recorded a few times. The mismatch at residue 14 between this DNA's translation and the TCRdb protein of a much larger clone likely reflects a read error; the protein shown is translated from the DNA. The chain carries TRDV3 and TRDJ1, with 8 bases matching TRDD3. The J gene, absent from TCRdb, was called here by matching the DNA to germline. Germline-derived CDR1 and CDR2 are TVYSNPD and GDNSRS (reference sequence). The CDR3 length is 17 residues. The CDR3 here is CAFNGNPGGLYTDELIF. In nucleotides, the CDR3 is TGTGCCTTTAATGGTAATCCTGGGGGACTGTACACCGATGAACTCATCTTT. Using reference TRDV3 and TRDJ1 for the parts outside the CDR3, the full variable domain is CDKVTQSSPDQTVASGSEVVLLCTYDTVYSNPDLFWYRIRPDYSFQFVFYGDNSRSEGADFTQGRFSVKHILTQKAFHLVISPVRTEDSATYYCAFNGNPGGLYTDELIFGKGTRVTVEP.

This clone has ten or more counts. In DNA, the CDR3 is TGTGCTCTTGGGGAACCCCTCCGCCTTCTTTTCTTACTGGGGTGGGGGTCCGATAAACTCATCTTT. Translation gives CALGEPLRLLFLLGWGSDKLIF. The rearrangement uses TRDV1 and TRDJ1, with 7 positions matching TRDD3. The CDR3 runs 22 residues. Germline assignment: CDR1 TSWWSYY and CDR2 QGS. After removal of 1 base from V and 3 bases from J, the junction contained 26 bases not matched to a gene.

This clone was counted a few times. A far larger clone is just one base off, so this is likely a read error. In the same sample, other DNA sequences code for this CDR3. No J gene was assigned, while the V gene was called as TRDV3; TRDD2 is the table's D call and was not checked against the DNA. The CDR3 runs 16 residues. The germline gives CDR1 TVYSNPD, CDR2 GDNSRS (reference sequence). The CDR3 DNA follows: TGTGCCTTTTATCGCCTTCCTACGGTTTGTGAAGGTAAACTCATTTTT. The encoded protein is CAFYRLPTVCEGKLIF.

There are a few counts of this clone. A far larger clone lies a single base away; this is likely a read error. The same CDR3 also results from other DNA sequences found in this sample. V is TRDV1 and J is TRDJ1, with 9 bases matching TRDD3. This CDR3 is 15 amino acids long. The V gene's germline CDR1 is TSWWSYY and CDR2 QGS. CDR3 amino acids: CALDSWGYVTDKLIF. DNA of the CDR3: TGTGCCCTTGACAGTTGGGGATACGTCACCGATAAACTCATCTTT.

This clone has a handful of counts. The protein held in TCRdb is that of a much larger clone and does not match this DNA's translation at residue 11, likely because of a read error; the protein shown is translated from the DNA. The chain recombines TRDV3 with TRDJ1, with D perhaps TRDD3 (6 bases). TCRdb lists no J gene, so it was determined here by aligning the DNA to germline. This CDR3 has 18 residues. Per the germline V gene, CDR1 is TVYSNPD and CDR2 is GDNSRS (reference sequence). Trimming left V 1 base short and J 0 bases short, with 24 bases between. The CDR3 nucleotides read TGTGCCTTTAAGGACTACGTTGGGGGTTACCAAGACACCGATAAACTCATCTTT. Protein: CAFKDYVGGYQDTDKLIF.

The sample holds a few counts of this clone. A read error likely explains why the TCRdb protein, taken from a much larger clone, differs from this DNA's translation at residue 4; the protein shown is translated from the DNA. The genes are TRDV2 and TRDJ1, with TRDD3 as a possible D gene (5 bases). TCRdb offers no J gene call, so here the DNA was matched to germline to obtain one. Looked up from germline, CDR1 is GEAIGNYY and CDR2 is EKD. CDR3 length equals 14 residues. This CDR3 is CACGTLGLADKLIF. CDR3 sequence (DNA): TGTGCCTGTGGCACCTTGGGGCTCGCCGATAAACTCATCTTT.

This clone was observed a handful of times. The likely explanation is a read error, given a far larger clone one base away. The same CDR3 arises from other DNA sequences in this sample as well. The V segment is TRDV2, and no J call was made; the D call of TRDD3 is as the table states it, not checked on the DNA. CDR1 GEAIGNYY and CDR2 EKD come from the germline V gene. The CDR3 has 13 residues. The CDR3 loop is CACEGIGTDKLIF. The CDR3 DNA reads as TGTGCCTGTGAGGGGATCGGCACCGATAAACTTATCTTT.

Notes on this clone: A far bigger clonotype differs at one base, so this is likely a read error. This same CDR3 is encoded by further DNA sequences in the sample. The chain is built from TRDV1 and TRDJ1; 10 bases are shared with TRDD3. This CDR3 is 21 amino acids long. Germline-derived CDR1 and CDR2 are TSWWSYY and QGS. CDR3 in DNA: TGTGCTCTTGGGGAACCCCGTTTCCTACGTAGGTGGGGGATACCAACCGACAAACTCATCTTT. Protein product: CALGEPRFLRRWGIPTDKLIF.

Concerning this clone itself: This DNA translates differently at residue 9 from the TCRdb protein, which is that of a much larger clone; a read error is likely, and the protein shown is the DNA's own translation. The V and J genes are TRDV3 and TRDJ1; D perhaps matches TRDD2 (9 bases). The V end was cut by 0 bases, the J end by 0 bases, with 29 bases between. CDR3 length: 20 residues. Germline V CDR1 and CDR2: TVYSNPD, GDNSRS (reference sequence). The CDR3 DNA follows: TGTGCCTTTAGAATCCTTCCTACGAAGGGATACGGGGGGTACACCGATAAACTCATCTTT. Translated, it gives CAFRILPTKGYGGYTDKLIF.

Comment on this clone: For this DNA, TCRdb reports the protein of a much larger clone, which diverges at residues 13 and 15, most likely from a read error; the protein presented here is translated directly from the DNA. The genes are TRDV1 and TRDJ1; 9 bases agree with TRDD2. TCRdb leaves out the J gene; it was filled in here by matching the DNA to germline. CDR1 and CDR2 from the germline V gene are TSWWSYY and QGS. The CDR3 is 20 residues long. The V gene end was trimmed by 3 bases and the J gene end by 9 bases; junction bases not matched to a gene: 26. The CDR3 protein is CALGDGLPTWLGGTASQLIF. CDR3 bases: TGTGCTCTTGGGGACGGCCTTCCTACGTGGCTGGGGGGTACCGCGTCCCAACTCATCTTT.